Listed below are T cell receptor beta chains from one sample, sequenced in a study of a mutant IDH1 vaccine in newly diagnosed glioma. Method: immunoSEQ multiplex PCR; TCRdb's copy keeps in-frame clones and lacks some. This repertoire shows roughly 64,000 clones, about 74% found once; its top ten account for over 4%. Their antigen targets remain unknown. Source: PBMCs, taken from a glioma patient whose treatment included an IDH1 peptide vaccine. These receptors were taken from a man aged 50 or older with glioma. The CDR3 runs from the conserved cysteine through the conserved F or W. A D gene is named only where the DNA matches it firmly. Size values are once, few and many counts, or a class for expanded clones, and some rows have none.

v_call	clone_size	d_call	j_call	cdr3_aa	cdr3_nt
TRBV25-1	NA	TRBD1	TRBJ1-1	CASSEFTGGDTEAFF	TGTGCCAGCAGTGAATTTACAGGGGGAGACACTGAAGCTTTCTTT
TRBV5-1	NA	NA	TRBJ1-1	CASSPEAGAANTEAFF	TGCGCCAGCAGCCCGGAGGCGGGGGCGGCGAACACTGAAGCTTTCTTT
TRBV4-3	NA	TRBD1	TRBJ1-4	CASSQVAGGANEKLFF	TGCGCCAGCAGCCAAGTGGCAGGGGGCGCGAATGAAAAACTGTTTTTT
TRBV27	NA	NA	TRBJ1-1	CASSLRGRGTEAFF	TGTGCCAGCAGCCTCAGGGGCCGGGGCACTGAAGCTTTCTTT
TRBV18	NA	NA	TRBJ1-1	CASSPGTLNTEAFF	TGTGCCAGCTCACCAGGCACCCTGAACACTGAAGCTTTCTTT
TRBV2	NA	NA	TRBJ1-3	CASSELSGIGASSGNTIYF	TGTGCCAGCAGTGAACTTTCCGGTATAGGCGCAAGCTCTGGAAACACCATATATTTT
TRBV19	NA	NA	TRBJ1-5	CASSIKAGDQPQHF	TGTGCCAGTAGTATAAAGGCAGGGGATCAGCCCCAGCATTTT
TRBV27	NA	NA	TRBJ1-2	CASSLSATYGYTF	TGTGCCAGCAGTTTATCCGCGACCTATGGCTACACCTTC
TRBV19	NA	NA	TRBJ2-1	CASRLRTLTNNEQFF	TGTGCCAGTAGATTACGGACATTAACAAACAATGAGCAGTTCTTC
TRBV5-6	NA	NA	TRBJ2-7	CASSSHRKGIREQYF	TGTGCCAGCAGCTCTCACAGAAAAGGGATTAGGGAGCAGTACTTC
TRBV29-1	NA	NA	TRBJ2-5	CSVHRQTVDETQYF	TGCAGCGTCCACCGACAGACCGTAGATGAGACCCAGTACTTC
TRBV9	NA	TRBD2	TRBJ2-5	CASSGLAGGGETQYF	TGTGCCAGCAGCGGCTTAGCGGGGGGAGGAGAAACCCAGTACTTC
TRBV4-1	NA	NA	TRBJ2-5	CASSLSPAVQETQYF	TGCGCCAGCAGCCTCTCCCCGGCGGTTCAAGAGACCCAGTACTTC
TRBV2	NA	NA	TRBJ2-7	CASSARLGPYEQYF	TGTGCCAGCAGCGCCCGCTTGGGGCCCTACGAGCAGTACTTC
TRBV5-4	few	NA	TRBJ1-1	CASNPGRANTEAFF	TGTGCCAGCAACCCAGGCAGGGCGAACACTGAAGCTTTCTTT
TRBV19	NA	NA	TRBJ1-5	CASSIGTYSNQPQHF	TGTGCCAGTAGTATAGGGACATATAGCAATCAGCCCCAGCATTTT
TRBV2	once	NA	TRBJ1-2	CASSEALQGYGDGYTF	TGTGCCAGCAGTGAAGCGCTTCAAGGGTATGGTGATGGCTACACCTTC
TRBV5-5	once	NA	TRBJ2-7	CASSLDRYEQYF	TGTGCCAGCAGCTTGGATCGTTACGAGCAGTACTTC
TRBV5-4	NA	TRBD1	TRBJ2-7	CASSPGTVRYEQYF	TGTGCCAGCAGCCCCGGGACAGTCCGCTACGAGCAGTACTTC
TRBV19	NA	TRBD1	TRBJ1-6	CASSIHDRGDSPLHF	TGTGCCAGTAGTATCCACGACAGGGGCGATTCACCCCTCCACTTT
TRBV2	NA	NA	TRBJ1-1	CASSEGPVNTEAFF	TGTGCCAGCAGTGAGGGGCCCGTCAACACTGAAGCTTTCTTT
TRBV12-5	few	TRBD1	TRBJ1-2	CASGSGQSNGYTF	TGTGCTAGTGGTTCGGGACAGTCTAACGGCTACACCTTC
TRBV20-1	NA	NA	TRBJ2-1	CSAFGQNEQFF	TGCAGTGCTTTCGGACAGAATGAGCAGTTCTTC
TRBV29-1	NA	NA	TRBJ2-5	CSVEGYQETQYF	TGCAGCGTTGAGGGATACCAAGAGACCCAGTACTTC
TRBV9	NA	TRBD1	TRBJ2-7	CASSVSPGDSVYEQYF	TGTGCCAGCAGCGTAAGTCCCGGGGACAGCGTTTACGAGCAGTACTTC
TRBV7-8	NA	TRBD1	TRBJ2-7	CASSSTGGSYEQYF	TGTGCCAGCAGCTCCACAGGGGGCTCCTACGAGCAGTACTTC
TRBV5-1	NA	TRBD1	TRBJ1-1	CASSSGQGHTEAFF	TGCGCCAGCAGCTCCGGACAGGGTCACACTGAAGCTTTCTTT
TRBV7-2	NA	TRBD1	TRBJ1-1	CASSFSGGAAFF	TGTGCCAGCAGCTTCTCAGGGGGCGCGGCTTTCTTT
TRBV5-1	NA	NA	TRBJ2-3	CASSPTGLTDTQYF	TGCGCCAGCAGCCCTACAGGACTCACAGATACGCAGTATTTT
TRBV11-3	NA	NA	TRBJ2-4	CASSLDSGSGNIQYF	TGTGCCAGCAGCTTAGATTCAGGGAGTGGGAACATTCAGTACTTC
TRBV6-1	few	NA	TRBJ1-6	CASRAPRGSPLHF	TGTGCCAGCCGGGCCCCGAGGGGTTCACCCCTCCACTTT
TRBV18	NA	NA	TRBJ1-5	CASSPNTDNQPQHF	TGTGCCAGCTCTCCCAACACCGACAATCAGCCCCAGCATTTT
TRBV30	NA	NA	TRBJ1-1	CAWSPLQGFPEAFF	TGTGCCTGGAGCCCTCTTCAGGGATTCCCTGAAGCTTTCTTT
TRBV18	NA	TRBD1	TRBJ1-2	CASSPWGQGDYGYTF	TGTGCCAGCTCACCATGGGGACAGGGTGACTATGGCTACACCTTC
TRBV10-2	NA	NA	TRBJ1-2	CASSEGRTYGYTF	TGCGCCAGCAGTGAGGGGAGAACTTATGGCTACACCTTC
TRBV14	NA	NA	TRBJ1-1	CASSQVPEKAFF	TGTGCCAGCAGCCAAGTTCCGGAAAAGGCTTTCTTT